Listed below are T cell receptor beta chains from one sample, sequenced in a study of blood T cell repertoires in COVID-19. Sequenced by immunoSEQ multiplex PCR; TCRdb stores in-frame clones only, minus some. The table has roughly 110,000 clones, approximately 84% seen once. Sequenced: peripheral blood. These receptors originate from a woman in her fifties or sixties with acute or convalescent COVID-19. The CDR3 runs from the conserved cysteine through the conserved F or W. D genes are given only for firm matches. Clone sizes are given selectively: once, few, many, or a class where the clone is expanded.

>NA|TRBJ1-3|NA|TRBV9
TGTGCCAGCAGCGTAGTAGATTGGGGAAACACCATATATTTT
CASSVVDWGNTIYF
>NA|TRBJ2-5|NA|TRBV11-2
TGTGCCACATTAGGGGGTGGAAAGACCCAGTACTTC
CATLGGGKTQYF
>TRBD1|TRBJ1-1|NA|TRBV6-2/TRBV6-3
TGTGCCAGCAGTATAAGACAGGGGGCGGGTGAAGCTTTCTTT
CASSIRQGAGEAFF
>NA|TRBJ2-3|NA|TRBV3-1/TRBV3-2
TGTGCCAGCAGCCAAGGGCCTAGCACAGATACGCAGTATTTT
CASSQGPSTDTQYF
>NA|TRBJ2-1|NA|TRBV20-1
TGCAGTGCCGGCAGGGAGGATGAGCAGTTCTTC
CSAGREDEQFF
>NA|TRBJ2-1|NA|TRBV18
TGTGCCAGCTCACCCCGACAGAGCTCCTACAATGAGCAGTTCTTC
CASSPRQSSYNEQFF
>TRBD1|TRBJ1-2|NA|TRBV5-1
TGCGCCAGCAGCTTGGGCCAGGGGGTAGTCTATGGCTACACCTTC
CASSLGQGVVYGYTF
>NA|TRBJ1-4|NA|TRBV29-1
TGCAGCGTTGTAAGGGGTGAAAAACTGTTTTTT
CSVVRGEKLFF
>NA|TRBJ2-7|NA|TRBV7-3
TGTGCCAGCAGCTTAACCCCTGGCCTCGAGCAGTACTTC
CASSLTPGLEQYF
>NA|TRBJ1-2|NA|TRBV19
TGTGCCAGTAGTATACTCCATGGCTACACCTTC
CASSILHGYTF
>NA|TRBJ1-3|NA|TRBV9
TGTGCCAGCAGCGTAGCCGCGTGGAGCTCTGGAAACACCATATATTTT
CASSVAAWSSGNTIYF
>TRBD1|TRBJ2-5|NA|TRBV27
TGTGCCAGCAGGCGCAAGGGACAGGGGGGAGAAGAGACCCAGTACTTC
CASRRKGQGGEETQYF
>TRBD2|TRBJ2-5|NA|TRBV9
TGTGCCAGCAGCGCAATGGGACTAGCGGGACAAGAGACCCAGTACTTC
CASSAMGLAGQETQYF
>TRBD1|TRBJ1-4|NA|TRBV4-2
TGTGCCAGCAGCCAGACAGGGCAAAAACTGTTTTTT
CASSQTGQKLFF
>NA|TRBJ2-2|NA|TRBV9
TGTGCCAGCAGCGTCAGGGGCACCGGGGAGCTGTTTTTT
CASSVRGTGELFF
>TRBD2|TRBJ2-1|NA|TRBV9
TGTGCCAGCAGCGTAATGGCGGGAGGGCCGAATGAGCAGTTCTTC
CASSVMAGGPNEQFF
>TRBD2|TRBJ2-1|once|TRBV5-1
TGCGCCAGCAGCGTCCCTAGCGGGAGCGGAGATGAGCAGTTCTTC
CASSVPSGSGDEQFF
>TRBD1|TRBJ2-1|NA|TRBV5-1
TGCGCCAGCAGCGATACACCGGGACAGCACAATGAGCAGTTCTTC
CASSDTPGQHNEQFF
>NA|TRBJ2-5|NA|TRBV5-1
TGCGCCAGCAGCCGAACTAGACAAGAGACCCAGTACTTC
CASSRTRQETQYF
>TRBD2|TRBJ2-1|NA|TRBV7-9
TGTGCCAGCAGCTTAGTGTCTAGCGGGGCCAAAGAAGAGCAGTTCTTC
CASSLVSSGAKEEQFF
>TRBD2|TRBJ2-3|NA|TRBV5-6
TGTGCCAGCAGCCAACTAGCGGGAGGAGATACGCAGTATTTT
CASSQLAGGDTQYF
>NA|TRBJ1-1|NA|TRBV5-8
TGTGCCAGCAGCTTGTGGGCCGTGAACACTGAAGCTTTCTTT
CASSLWAVNTEAFF
>TRBD1|TRBJ1-4|NA|TRBV7-9
TGTGCCAGCAGCTTAGCGCAGGGACAGGGTGGTGAAAAACTGTTTTTT
CASSLAQGQGGEKLFF
>TRBD1|TRBJ1-5|NA|TRBV5-6
TGTGCCAGCAGCTTCTTTCAGGGGGTCCCACAGCCCCAGCATTTT
CASSFFQGVPQPQHF
>TRBD2|TRBJ2-1|NA|TRBV5-8
TGTGCCAGCAGCTTGGGACTAGCGGGGGCGTACAATGAGCAGTTCTTC
CASSLGLAGAYNEQFF
>TRBD1|TRBJ2-5|NA|TRBV10-1
TGCGCCAGCAGTCCAAGCCCGGGACAGGGGGCCAAAGAGACCCAGTACTTC
CASSPSPGQGAKETQYF
>NA|TRBJ1-1|NA|TRBV5-1
TGCGCCAGCAGCCACACAACGAACACTGAAGCTTTCTTT
CASSHTTNTEAFF
>NA|TRBJ1-1|few|TRBV10-3
TGTGCCATCAGGGGGGCTAACACTGAAGCTTTCTTT
CAIRGANTEAFF
>NA|TRBJ2-2|once|TRBV28
TGTGCCAGCAGTTTAAGTCGGAGGGATGGGGAGCTGTTTTTT
CASSLSRRDGELFF
>NA|TRBJ1-4|NA|TRBV2
TGTGCCAGCAGGGGGAGAAGTTATGGGGATGAAAAACTGTTTTTT
CASRGRSYGDEKLFF
>NA|TRBJ1-6|few|TRBV28
TGTGCCAGCAGTCAGAACAGGGCTTCACCCCTCCACTTT
CASSQNRASPLHF
>NA|TRBJ1-3|NA|TRBV2
TGTGCCAGCAGGGAGTTCTCTGGAAACACCATATATTTT
CASREFSGNTIYF
>TRBD1|TRBJ1-2|NA|TRBV19
TGTGCCAGTAGGGGGACAGACAGGGCCCATACCTATGGCTACACCTTC
CASRGTDRAHTYGYTF
>NA|TRBJ1-5|NA|TRBV6-2/TRBV6-3
TGTGCCAGCAGTTACATTCGTGGAGGGTTACCCGATCAGCCCCAGCATTTT
CASSYIRGGLPDQPQHF
>NA|TRBJ2-3|NA|TRBV30
TGTGCCTGGAGTGTACCAGGAGGAGATACGCAGTATTTT
CAWSVPGGDTQYF
>NA|TRBJ2-7|NA|TRBV6-5
TGTGCCAGCCTAACGAGAGACACCTACGAGCAGTACTTC
CASLTRDTYEQYF